The next 14 T cell receptor beta chains were all read from a single sample in a study of T cell responses to AZD1222 COVID-19 vaccine. The assay was immunoSEQ multiplex PCR, and TCRdb's table has in-frame clones only and misses some. This sample has about 88,000 clones, with under 95% found just once. The sample in question was peripheral blood, obtained on day 0 of AZD1222 vaccination. Receptors originate from an adult in good health.

This chain uses TRBV5-4 with TRBJ2-3; D gene unclear. Trimming stripped 3 bases from V and 5 bases from J, with 10 bases between. The length of the CDR3 is 13 residues. Germline V lookup: CDR1 SGHNT, CDR2 YYREEE (reference sequence). The CDR3 DNA reads as TGTGCCAGCAGCTCGAACGGCGGAGATACGCAGTATTTT. Protein: CASSSNGGDTQYF.

J is TRBJ2-1 and V is TRBV7-3; the match to TRBD2 covers 11 bases. With 5 bases clipped from V and 7 bases from J, the junction kept 10 bases outside the gene matches. The germline V gene encodes CDR1 SGHTA and CDR2 FQGTGA. CDR3 length: 16 amino acids. The CDR3 is CASSPLAGGGRNEQFF. CDR3 DNA: TGTGCCAGCAGCCCCTTAGCGGGAGGGGGGCGGAATGAGCAGTTCTTC.

The V call is TRBV29-1, the J call TRBJ2-5; TRBD1 might be the D (6 bases). Trimming removed 3 bases from V and 0 bases from J, with 11 bases in between. This CDR3 is built from 14 residues. Per the germline V gene, CDR1 is SQVTM and CDR2 is ANQGSEA. The CDR3 loop is CSVDRTVDQETQYF. The CDR3 DNA reads as TGCAGCGTTGACCGGACAGTGGACCAAGAGACCCAGTACTTC.

The chain carries TRBV2 and TRBJ1-2, with D unclear. Germline loops: CDR1 SNHLY, CDR2 FYNNEI. The CDR3 contains 11 residues. The V and J ends lost 7 bases and 2 bases respectively, with 5 bases between them. In DNA form, the CDR3 reads TGTGCCAGCAATTACAACTATGGCTACACCTTC. Translating gives CASNYNYGYTF.

This clone was picked up one time. This rearrangement joins TRBV6-5 to TRBJ2-7; 9 bases match TRBD2. Looked up from germline, CDR1 is MNHEY and CDR2 is SVGAGI. The V and J ends lost 5 bases and 2 bases, in that order; junction bases with no gene match: 4. The CDR3 has 14 residues. DNA for the CDR3: TGTGCCAGCAGTCAGCTAGCGGGAACCTACGAGCAGTACTTC. Its translation is CASSQLAGTYEQYF.

The genes are TRBV21-1 and TRBJ1-1. TRBV21-1 is noted as a pseudogene. The CDR3 runs to 17 residues. The CDR3, as DNA: TGTGCCAGCAGGATAAAGACGGAGCCTGGCGTCGACACTGAAGCTTTCTTT. Its translation is CASRIKTEPGVDTEAFF.

The J gene is TRBJ2-7, the V gene TRBV5-1; TRBD2 agrees at 7 bases. The CDR3 extends over 15 amino acids. V gave up 2 bases and J gave up 0 bases; unmatched junction bases: 5. Germline V lookup: CDR1 SGHRS, CDR2 YFSETQ. This chain's CDR3 is CASSFLRGSSYEQYF. The CDR3 region has the DNA TGCGCCAGCAGCTTTTTGCGGGGGAGCTCCTACGAGCAGTACTTC.

V and J are TRBV28 and TRBJ1-5; TRBD1 matches at 8 bases. The V gene's germline CDR1 is MDHEN and CDR2 SYDVKM. The junction had 9 bases not matched to a gene; V was cut back by 5 bases and J by 6 bases. The CDR3 totals 15 residues. CDR3 residues: CASSTPTGGIQPQHF. The CDR3 DNA reads TGTGCCAGCAGTACCCCCACAGGGGGAATTCAGCCCCAGCATTTT.

The genes are TRBV21-1 and TRBJ2-7; the table's D gene call, TRBD1, was not cross checked with the DNA. TRBV21-1 is an annotated pseudogene. The CDR3 consists of 15 residues. CDR3: CASSLRGQDEDEQYF. The CDR3 nucleotides are TGTGCCAGCAGCTTAAGAGGACAGGACGAAGACGAGCAGTACTTC.

This clone appeared once. This chain uses TRBV28 with TRBJ2-2, with D perhaps TRBD1 (5 bases). This CDR3 spans 14 amino acids. CDR1 is MDHEN, CDR2 SYDVKM, per germline. The V gene lost 4 bases and the J gene lost 3 bases, with 9 bases spanning the gap. CDR3 coding DNA: TGTGCCAGCAGTTCAGGGTGGGACACCGGGGAGCTGTTTTTT. Translation gives CASSSGWDTGELFF.

The chain couples TRBV4-1 to TRBJ1-5, with TRBD1 as a possible D gene (6 bases). V was trimmed by 5 bases and J by 3 bases, leaving 14 bases between them. Germline-derived CDR1 and CDR2 are MGHRA and YSYEKL. This CDR3 is 15 amino acids long. CDR3 sequence: CASSTRQVDNQPQHF. As DNA, the CDR3 is TGCGCCAGCAGCACCCGACAGGTAGACAATCAGCCCCAGCATTTT.

This clone was seen once. This chain uses TRBV7-9 with TRBJ1-4; D is uncertain. This CDR3 comprises 14 residues. Germline-derived CDR1 and CDR2 are SEHNR and FQNEAQ (reference sequence). The V gene lost 0 bases and the J gene lost 7 bases, with 9 bases spanning the gap. The CDR3 coding sequence is TGTGCCAGCAGCTTAGCGGGATGGAGTGAAAAACTGTTTTTT. Amino acid sequence: CASSLAGWSEKLFF. Full variable domain (rest looked up from reference TRBV7-9 and TRBJ1-4): DTGVSQNPRHKITKRGQNVTFRCDPISEHNRLYWYRQTLGQGPEFLTYFQNEAQLEKSRLLSDRFSAERPKGSFSTLEIQRTEQGDSAMYLCASSLAGWSEKLFFGSGTQLSVL.

Of note for this clone: Other DNA sequences in this specimen translate into the identical CDR3. The chain couples TRBV28 to TRBJ1-2; D is ambiguous. V dropped 2 bases and J dropped 4 bases, with 5 bases sitting between them. There are 12 residues in the CDR3. Germline loops: CDR1 MDHEN, CDR2 SYDVKM. The CDR3 sequence is CASSLRLYGYTF. CDR3 nucleotides: TGTGCCAGCAGTTTACGGCTCTATGGCTACACCTTC.

This clone was detected once. The gene calls are TRBV28 and TRBJ2-7; 8 bases align to TRBD2. After removal of 5 bases from V and 3 bases from J, the junction contained 12 bases not matched to a gene. CDR1 and CDR2 (germline): MDHEN, SYDVKM. There are 16 residues in the CDR3. CDR3 coding DNA: TGTGCCAGCAGTCCAGCGGGGGTAAGGGGAAACTACGAGCAGTACTTC. Translated: CASSPAGVRGNYEQYF.